The text below deals with one T cell receptor beta chain. It has no known antigen specificity. Within one base of it there is no much larger clone, and no base qualities were kept. The data are from a study of blood T cell repertoires in COVID-19 (dated by TCRdb to the early 2020s). Regarding the research as a whole: Samples from collaborators originated in the United States, Italy and Spain and spanned both the acute and convalescent phases of COVID-19. Subjects who had been exposed to COVID-19, were actively infected with it, or had recovered from it provided the deeply sampled blood TCRbeta repertoires that made up the dataset. Where available, HLA class I and class II types were taken from metadata supplied by the sample provider and were not determined by assay-based typing. The material from the prospective study consisted of cDNA or gDNA derived from T cells, B-cell-depleted T cells, or PBMCs. The repertoires were released in a freely available public database intended as a resource for research on the immune response to SARS-CoV-2. Samples were obtained from the ongoing ImmuneRACE study (first 160 participants) and from over 1,000 subjects provided by 6 global collaborators. A de-identified subject ID, COVID-19 status, age in years and sex were almost always included in the sample metadata.

The immunoSEQ Assay, a bias-controlled multiplex PCR, was used to amplify TCRbeta CDR3 regions from genomic DNA. Under the source paper's analysis protocol: The number of nucleated cells in each sample was estimated from the amplification of reference gene primers within the assay. To quantify the absolute abundance of each unique TCRbeta CDR3 rearrangement, sequence reads were collapsed and filtered. For each sample, productive Simpson clonality was calculated by taking the square root of Simpson's diversity index across productive rearrangements. Drawn from immuneACCESS, this table holds only the in-frame rearrangements with V and J called that TCRdb kept. Clones are partly lost; checked studies trace under half to an unresolved V gene and leave the rest unexplained. That table supplies the V and J calls and clone size; D and trimming were determined from the DNA. The sample table holds 250,000 to 300,000 clones, of which around 85% were seen once. The ten largest clones take up about 11% of the sample.

V is cut back by 4 bases and J by 4 bases, with 8 bases in the junction unmatched. CDR1 LGHDT and CDR2 YNNKEL were looked up in the germline V gene (reference sequence). The CDR3 goes from the cysteine to the phenylalanine over 15 residues. Solely the CDR3 DNA is kept, with 45 bases framed from the first base. Paper-wide results and their limitations: Clinical and demographic metadata were provided uncurated, with the amount varying by source and participant.

Collaborating institutions collected whole blood in K2EDTA tubes following their own protocols. For TCRbeta analysis, collaborators shipped samples in one of three forms: frozen whole blood, isolated PBMCs, or DNA extracted from either of those sample types. Rearrangement joined TRBV3-1 (or the pseudogene TRBV3-2) to TRBJ2-7; 9 bases in between match TRBD2. Sample: peripheral blood. The origin of this receptor is a woman aged 70-85 years with acute or convalescent COVID-19. The CDR3 in this case is CASSPPGTSTYEQYF. The DNA sequence follows: TGTGCCAGCAGCCCCCCCGGGACTAGCACGTACGAGCAGTACTTC.